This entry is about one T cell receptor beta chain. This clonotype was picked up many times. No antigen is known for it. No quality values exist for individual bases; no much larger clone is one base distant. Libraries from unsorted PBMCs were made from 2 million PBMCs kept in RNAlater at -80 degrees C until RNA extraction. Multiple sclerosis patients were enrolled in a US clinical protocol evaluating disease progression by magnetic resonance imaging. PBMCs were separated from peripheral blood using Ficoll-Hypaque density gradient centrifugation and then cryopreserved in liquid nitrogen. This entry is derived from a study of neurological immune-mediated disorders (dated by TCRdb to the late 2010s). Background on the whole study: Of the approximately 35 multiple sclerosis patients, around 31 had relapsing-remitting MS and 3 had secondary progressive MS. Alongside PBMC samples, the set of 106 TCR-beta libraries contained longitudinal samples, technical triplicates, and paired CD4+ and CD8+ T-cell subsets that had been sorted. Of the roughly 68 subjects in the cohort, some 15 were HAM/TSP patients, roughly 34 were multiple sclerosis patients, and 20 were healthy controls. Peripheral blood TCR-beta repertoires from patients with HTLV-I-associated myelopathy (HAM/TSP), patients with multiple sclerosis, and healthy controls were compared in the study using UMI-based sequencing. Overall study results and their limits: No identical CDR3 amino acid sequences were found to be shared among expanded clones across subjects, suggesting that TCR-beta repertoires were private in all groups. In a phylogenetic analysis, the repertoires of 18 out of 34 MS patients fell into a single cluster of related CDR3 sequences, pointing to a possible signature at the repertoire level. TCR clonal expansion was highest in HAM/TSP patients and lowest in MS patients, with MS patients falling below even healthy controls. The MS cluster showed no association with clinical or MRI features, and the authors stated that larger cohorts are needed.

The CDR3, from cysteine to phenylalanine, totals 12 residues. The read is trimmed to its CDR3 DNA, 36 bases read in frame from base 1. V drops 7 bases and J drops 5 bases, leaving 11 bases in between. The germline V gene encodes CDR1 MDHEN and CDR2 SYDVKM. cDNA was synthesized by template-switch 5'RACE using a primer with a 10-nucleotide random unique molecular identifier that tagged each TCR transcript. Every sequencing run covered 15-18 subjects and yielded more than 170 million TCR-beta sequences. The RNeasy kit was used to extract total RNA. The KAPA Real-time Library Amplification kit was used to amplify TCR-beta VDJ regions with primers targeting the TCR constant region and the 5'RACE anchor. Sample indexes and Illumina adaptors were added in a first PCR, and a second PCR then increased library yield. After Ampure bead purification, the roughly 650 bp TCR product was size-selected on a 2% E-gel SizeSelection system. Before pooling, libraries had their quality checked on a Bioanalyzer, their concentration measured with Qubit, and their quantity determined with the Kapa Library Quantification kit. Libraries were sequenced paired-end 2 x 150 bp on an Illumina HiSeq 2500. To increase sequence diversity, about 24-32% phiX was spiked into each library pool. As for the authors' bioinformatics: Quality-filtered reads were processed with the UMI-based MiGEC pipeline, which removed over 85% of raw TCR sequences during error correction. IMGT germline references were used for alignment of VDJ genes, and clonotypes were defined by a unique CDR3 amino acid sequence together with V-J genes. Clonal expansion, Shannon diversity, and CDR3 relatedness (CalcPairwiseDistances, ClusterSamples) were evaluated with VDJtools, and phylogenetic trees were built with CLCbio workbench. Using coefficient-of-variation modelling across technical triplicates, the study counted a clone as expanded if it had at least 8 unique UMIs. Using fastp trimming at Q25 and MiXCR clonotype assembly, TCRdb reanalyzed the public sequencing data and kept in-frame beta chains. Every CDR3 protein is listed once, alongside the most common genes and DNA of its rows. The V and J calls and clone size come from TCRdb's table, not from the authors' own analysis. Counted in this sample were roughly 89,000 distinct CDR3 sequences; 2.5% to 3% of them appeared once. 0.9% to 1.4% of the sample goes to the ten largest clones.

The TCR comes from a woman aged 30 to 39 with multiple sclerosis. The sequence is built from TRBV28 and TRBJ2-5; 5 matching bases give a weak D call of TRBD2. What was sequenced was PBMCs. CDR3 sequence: CASNSVWETQYF. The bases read TGTGCCAGCAATAGCGTGTGGGAGACCCAGTACTTC.